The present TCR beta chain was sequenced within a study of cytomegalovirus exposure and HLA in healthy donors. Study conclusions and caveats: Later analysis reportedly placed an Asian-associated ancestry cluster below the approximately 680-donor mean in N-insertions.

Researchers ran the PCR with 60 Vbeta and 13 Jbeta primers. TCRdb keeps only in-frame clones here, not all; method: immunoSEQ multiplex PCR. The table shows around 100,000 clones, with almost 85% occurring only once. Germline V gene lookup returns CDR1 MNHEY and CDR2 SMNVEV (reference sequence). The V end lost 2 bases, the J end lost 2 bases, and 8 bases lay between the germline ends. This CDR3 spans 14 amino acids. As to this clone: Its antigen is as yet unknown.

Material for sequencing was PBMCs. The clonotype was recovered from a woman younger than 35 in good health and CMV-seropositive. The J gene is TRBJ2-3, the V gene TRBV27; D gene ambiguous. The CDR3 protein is CASSLGLPTDTQYF. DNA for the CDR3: TGTGCCAGCAGTTTAGGGCTCCCCACAGATACGCAGTATTTT.